Below are 3 T cell receptor beta chains sequenced from a single sample in a study of blood T cell repertoires in COVID-19. TCRdb's copy holds only in-frame clones and misses some; the assay was immunoSEQ multiplex PCR. The sample records 200,000 to 250,000 clones, more than 75% being singletons. The specimen was PBMCs or T cells enriched from blood (not recorded which). These receptors all stem from a woman aged 40 to 49 with acute COVID-19.

The V and J genes are TRBV7-2 and TRBJ2-1, with D possibly TRBD2 on 5 matching bases. The CDR3 is 18 amino acids. V was trimmed by 7 bases and J by 10 bases, leaving 32 bases between them. Germline V lookup: CDR1 SGHTA, CDR2 FQGNSA. The CDR3 DNA reads as TGTGCCAGCACTAGCTTATTAGTCTCGAGCTCCTCACGCGGAGAGCAGTTCTTC. Its translation is CASTSLLVSSSSRGEQFF.

The V and J genes are TRBV10-3 and TRBJ2-7; TRBD2 matches at 14 bases. V trimming: 6 bases; J trimming: 6 bases; junction bases outside the gene matches: 4. Germline V gene sequence: CDR1 ENHRY, CDR2 SYGVKD. The CDR3 sequence is 14 residues long. CDR3 sequence: CAIRTSGGASEQYF. CDR3 DNA: TGTGCCATCAGGACTAGCGGGGGGGCGAGCGAGCAGTACTTC.

This clone was observed once. J is TRBJ2-2 and V is TRBV3-1 (or the pseudogene TRBV3-2); perhaps TRBD1 as D (6 bases). The CDR3 has 16 amino acids. The germline gives CDR1 LGHDT, CDR2 YNNKEL (reference sequence). With 4 bases removed from V and 1 base from J, the gap between germline ends came to 13 bases. For the CDR3, the DNA is TGTGCCAGCAGCCTAAAACTAGGGGGGAACACCGGGGAGCTGTTTTTT. Its translation: CASSLKLGGNTGELFF.